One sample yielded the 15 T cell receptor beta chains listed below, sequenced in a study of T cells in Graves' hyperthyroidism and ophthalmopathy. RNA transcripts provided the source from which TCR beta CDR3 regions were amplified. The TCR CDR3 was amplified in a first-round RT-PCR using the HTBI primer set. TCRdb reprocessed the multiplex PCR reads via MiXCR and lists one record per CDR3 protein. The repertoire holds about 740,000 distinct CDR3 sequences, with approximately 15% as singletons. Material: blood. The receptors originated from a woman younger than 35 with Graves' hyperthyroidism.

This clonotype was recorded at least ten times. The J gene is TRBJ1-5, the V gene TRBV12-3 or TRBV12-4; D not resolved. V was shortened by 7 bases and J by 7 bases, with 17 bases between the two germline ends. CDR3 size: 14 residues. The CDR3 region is CASTRAAGNQPQHF. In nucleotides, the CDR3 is TGTGCCAGCACTCGGGCCGCAGGAAACCAGCCCCAGCATTTT.

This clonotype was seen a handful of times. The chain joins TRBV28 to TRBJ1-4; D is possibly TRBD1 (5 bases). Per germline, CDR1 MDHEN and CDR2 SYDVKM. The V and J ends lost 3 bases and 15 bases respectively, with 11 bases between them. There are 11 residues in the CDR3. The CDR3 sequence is CASSLGTYLFF. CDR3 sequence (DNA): TGTGCCAGCAGTTTGGGGACGTACTTGTTTTTT.

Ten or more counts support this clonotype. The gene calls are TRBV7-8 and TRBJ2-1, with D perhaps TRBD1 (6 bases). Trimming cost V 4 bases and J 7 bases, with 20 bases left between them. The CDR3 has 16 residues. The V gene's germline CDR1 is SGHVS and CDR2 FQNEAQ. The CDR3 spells CASSSYRVGKRNEQFF. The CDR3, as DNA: TGTGCCAGCAGCTCCTACAGGGTAGGGAAGAGGAATGAGCAGTTCTTC.

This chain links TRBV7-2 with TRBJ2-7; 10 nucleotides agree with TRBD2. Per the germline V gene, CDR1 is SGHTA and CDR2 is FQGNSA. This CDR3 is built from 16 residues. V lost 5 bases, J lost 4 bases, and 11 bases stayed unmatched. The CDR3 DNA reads TGTGCCAGCAGCCTAAAGAAGGCTAGCGGGGGATACGAGCAGTACTTC. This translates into CASSLKKASGGYEQYF.

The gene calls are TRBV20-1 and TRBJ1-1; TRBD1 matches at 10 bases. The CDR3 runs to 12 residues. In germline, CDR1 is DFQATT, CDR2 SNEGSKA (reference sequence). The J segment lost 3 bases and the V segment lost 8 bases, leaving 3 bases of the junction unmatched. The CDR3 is CSPGTGDTEAFF. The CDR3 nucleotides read TGCAGTCCCGGGACAGGGGACACTGAAGCTTTCTTT.

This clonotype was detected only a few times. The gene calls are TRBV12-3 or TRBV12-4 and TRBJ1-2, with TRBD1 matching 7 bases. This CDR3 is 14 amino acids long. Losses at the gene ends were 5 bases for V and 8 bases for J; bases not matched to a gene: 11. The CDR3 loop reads CASSPSDRSSGYTF. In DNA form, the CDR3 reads TGTGCCAGCAGTCCATCGGACAGGTCCTCGGGCTACACCTTC.

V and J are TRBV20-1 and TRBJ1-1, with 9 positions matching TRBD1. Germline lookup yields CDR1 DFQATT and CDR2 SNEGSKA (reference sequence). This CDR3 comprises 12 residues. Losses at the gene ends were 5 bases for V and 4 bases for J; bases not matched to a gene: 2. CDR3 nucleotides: TGCAGTGCTGTGGACAGGGGCACTGAAGCTTTCTTT. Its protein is CSAVDRGTEAFF.

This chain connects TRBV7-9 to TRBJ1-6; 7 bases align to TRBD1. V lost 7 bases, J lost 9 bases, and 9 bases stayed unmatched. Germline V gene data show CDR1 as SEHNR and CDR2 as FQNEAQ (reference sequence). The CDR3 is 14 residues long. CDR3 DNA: TGTGCCAGCAAGACAGGGAGTTATGGTTCACCCCTCCACTTT. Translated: CASKTGSYGSPLHF. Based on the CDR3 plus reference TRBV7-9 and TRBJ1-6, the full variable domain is DTGVSQNPRHKITKRGQNVTFRCDPISEHNRLYWYRQTLGQGPEFLTYFQNEAQLEKSRLLSDRFSAERPKGSFSTLEIQRTEQGDSAMYLCASKTGSYGSPLHFGNGTRLTVT.

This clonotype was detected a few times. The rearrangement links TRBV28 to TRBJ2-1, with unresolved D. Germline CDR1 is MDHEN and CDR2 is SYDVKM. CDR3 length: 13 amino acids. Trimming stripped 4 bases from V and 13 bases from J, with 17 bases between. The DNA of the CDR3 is TGTGCCAGCAGTTCCCTCACCTATGATTCTCAGTTCTTC. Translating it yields CASSSLTYDSQFF.

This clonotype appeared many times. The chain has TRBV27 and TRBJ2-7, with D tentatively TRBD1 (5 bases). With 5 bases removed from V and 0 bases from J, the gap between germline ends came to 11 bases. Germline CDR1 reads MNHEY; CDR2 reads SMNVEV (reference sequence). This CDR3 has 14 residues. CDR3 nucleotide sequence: TGTGCCAGCAGTCACATAGGGGTCTCCTACGAGCAGTACTTC. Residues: CASSHIGVSYEQYF.

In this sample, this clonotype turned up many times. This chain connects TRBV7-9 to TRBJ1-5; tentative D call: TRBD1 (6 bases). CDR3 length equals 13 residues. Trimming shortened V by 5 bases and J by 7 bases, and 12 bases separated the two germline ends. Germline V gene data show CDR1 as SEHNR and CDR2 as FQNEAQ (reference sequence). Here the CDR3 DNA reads TGTGCCAGCAGCCTAGGGGGAGCCCAGCCCCAGCATTTT. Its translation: CASSLGGAQPQHF. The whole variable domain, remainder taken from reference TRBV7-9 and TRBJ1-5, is DTGVSQNPRHKITKRGQNVTFRCDPISEHNRLYWYRQTLGQGPEFLTYFQNEAQLEKSRLLSDRFSAERPKGSFSTLEIQRTEQGDSAMYLCASSLGGAQPQHFGDGTRLSIL.

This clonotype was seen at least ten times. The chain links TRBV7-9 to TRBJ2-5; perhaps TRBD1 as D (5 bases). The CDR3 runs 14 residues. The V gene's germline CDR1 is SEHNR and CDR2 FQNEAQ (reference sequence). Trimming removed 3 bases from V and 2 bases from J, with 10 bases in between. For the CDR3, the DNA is TGTGCCAGCAGCTTCCGACAGACGCAAGAGACCCAGTACTTC. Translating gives CASSFRQTQETQYF.

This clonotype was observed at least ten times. Written as DNA, the CDR3 is TGCGCCAGCAGCTTAGCCGGGCGTCTAACCGGTGGGGAGCAGTACTTC. This encodes CASSLAGRLTGGEQYF. The V gene is TRBV5-1, the J gene TRBJ2-7, with D unresolved. Looked up from germline, CDR1 is SGHRS and CDR2 is YFSETQ. Trimming left V 2 bases short and J 7 bases short, with 22 bases between. The CDR3 runs to 16 residues. The whole variable domain, filled in from reference TRBV5-1 and TRBJ2-7, reads KAGVTQTPRYLIKTRGQQVTLSCSPISGHRSVSWYQQTPGQGLQFLFEYFSETQRNKGNFPGRFSGRQFSNSRSEMNVSTLELGDSALYLCASSLAGRLTGGEQYFGPGTRLTVT.

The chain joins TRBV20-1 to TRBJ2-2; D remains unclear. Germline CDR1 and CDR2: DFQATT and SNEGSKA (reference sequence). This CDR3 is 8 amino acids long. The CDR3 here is CHTGELFF. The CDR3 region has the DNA TGCCACACCGGGGAGCTGTTTTTT.

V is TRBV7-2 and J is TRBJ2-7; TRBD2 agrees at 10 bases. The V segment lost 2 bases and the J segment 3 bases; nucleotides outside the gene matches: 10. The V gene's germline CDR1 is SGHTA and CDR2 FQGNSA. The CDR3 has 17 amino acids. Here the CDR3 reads CASSLRPGASGSYEQYF. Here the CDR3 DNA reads TGTGCCAGCAGCTTACGGCCCGGGGCTAGCGGGAGCTACGAGCAGTACTTC.